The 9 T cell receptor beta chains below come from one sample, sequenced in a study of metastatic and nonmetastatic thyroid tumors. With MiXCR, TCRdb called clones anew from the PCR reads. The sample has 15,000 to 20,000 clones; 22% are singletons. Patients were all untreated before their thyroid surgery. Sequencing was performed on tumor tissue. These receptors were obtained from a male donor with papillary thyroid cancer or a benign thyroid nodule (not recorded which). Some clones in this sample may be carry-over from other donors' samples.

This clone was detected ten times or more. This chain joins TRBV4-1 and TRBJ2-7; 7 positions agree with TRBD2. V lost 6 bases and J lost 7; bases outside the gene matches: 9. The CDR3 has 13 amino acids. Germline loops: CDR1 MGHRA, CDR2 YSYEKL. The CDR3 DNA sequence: TGCGCCAGCAGTCCTAGCGGTTCTGGGGAGCAGTACTTC. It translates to CASSPSGSGEQYF.

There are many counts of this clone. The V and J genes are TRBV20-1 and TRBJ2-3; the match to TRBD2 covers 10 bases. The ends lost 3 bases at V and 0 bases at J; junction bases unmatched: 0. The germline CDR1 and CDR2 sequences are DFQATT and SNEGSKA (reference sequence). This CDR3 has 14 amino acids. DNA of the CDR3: TGCAGTGCTAGGACTAGCGGGAGCACAGATACGCAGTATTTT. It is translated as CSARTSGSTDTQYF.

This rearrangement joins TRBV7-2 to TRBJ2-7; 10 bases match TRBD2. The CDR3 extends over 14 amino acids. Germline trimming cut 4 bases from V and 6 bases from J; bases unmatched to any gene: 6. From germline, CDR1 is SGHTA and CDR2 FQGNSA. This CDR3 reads CASSSLAGYPEQYF. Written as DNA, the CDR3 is TGTGCCAGCAGCTCACTAGCGGGATATCCCGAGCAGTACTTC.

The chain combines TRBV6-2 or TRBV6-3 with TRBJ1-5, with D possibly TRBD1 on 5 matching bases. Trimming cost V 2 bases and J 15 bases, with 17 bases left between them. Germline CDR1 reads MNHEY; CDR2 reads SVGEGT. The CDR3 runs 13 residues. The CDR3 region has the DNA TGTGCCAGCAGTTACAACAGGAAAGGGACGCTGCATTTT. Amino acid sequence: CASSYNRKGTLHF.

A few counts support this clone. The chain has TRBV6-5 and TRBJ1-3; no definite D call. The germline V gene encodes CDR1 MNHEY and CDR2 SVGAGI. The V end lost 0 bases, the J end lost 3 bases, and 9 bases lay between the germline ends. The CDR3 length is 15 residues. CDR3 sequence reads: CASSYSIGIGNTIYF. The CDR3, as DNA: TGTGCCAGCAGTTACTCGATCGGGATTGGAAACACCATATATTTT.

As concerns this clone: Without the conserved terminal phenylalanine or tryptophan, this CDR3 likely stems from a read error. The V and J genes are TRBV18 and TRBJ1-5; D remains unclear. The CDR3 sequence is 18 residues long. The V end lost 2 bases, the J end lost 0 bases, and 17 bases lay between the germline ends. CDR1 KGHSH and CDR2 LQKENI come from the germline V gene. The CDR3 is CASSPRKGRAHSNQPQHL. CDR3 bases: TGTGCCAGCTCACCAAGGAAAGGTAGGGCCCATAGCAATCAGCCCCAGCATTTG.

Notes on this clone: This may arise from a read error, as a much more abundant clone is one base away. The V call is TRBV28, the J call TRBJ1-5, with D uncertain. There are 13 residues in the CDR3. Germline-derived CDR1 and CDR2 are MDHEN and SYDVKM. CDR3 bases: TGTGCCAGCAGACCGCCTTTGTATCAGCTCCAGCATTTT. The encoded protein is CASRPPLYQLQHF.

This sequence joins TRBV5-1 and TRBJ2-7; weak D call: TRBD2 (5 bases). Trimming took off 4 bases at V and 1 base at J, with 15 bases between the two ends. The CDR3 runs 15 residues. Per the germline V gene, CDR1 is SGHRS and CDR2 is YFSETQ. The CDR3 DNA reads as TGCGCCAGCAGCGAGGGCCAAGTAGCATCCTACGAGCAGTACTTC. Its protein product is CASSEGQVASYEQYF.

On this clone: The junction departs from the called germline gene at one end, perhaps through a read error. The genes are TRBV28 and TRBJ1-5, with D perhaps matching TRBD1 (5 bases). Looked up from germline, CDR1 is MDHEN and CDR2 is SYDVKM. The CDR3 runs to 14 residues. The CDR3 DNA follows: TGTGCCAGCAGTCCGGGACCGGCCGGTAAGCCCCATCATTTT. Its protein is CASSPGPAGKPHHF.